The T cell receptor (beta chain) described here comes from a study of control samples from healthy donors and cancer patients. The repertoire was sequenced with immunoSEQ multiplex PCR; TCRdb's copy has only in-frame clones and lacks some. This sample has 150,000 or so clones, with about 86% found just once. CDR3 size: 14 residues. Germline values: CDR1 LNHNV, CDR2 YYDKDF (reference sequence). V was clipped by 0 bases and J by 6 bases, with 10 bases between them. This sequence originates from a man between 18 and 35 years old in good health. Sequenced material: blood. The rearrangement uses TRBV15 and TRBJ2-3; D unclear. Here the CDR3 DNA reads TGTGCCACCAGCAGAGAGCAGGCCAGGGATACGCAGTATTTT. This gives the protein CATSREQARDTQYF.